This passage covers 19 T cell receptor beta chains from one sample sequenced in a study of T cell responses to AZD1222 COVID-19 vaccine. Sequenced by immunoSEQ multiplex PCR; TCRdb stores in-frame clones only, minus some. The sample lists 150,000 or so clones, about 89% seen once, with approximately 5.1% in the top ten. The source material was peripheral blood, sampled on day 0 of AZD1222 vaccination. These receptors were collected from an adult in good health.

The rearrangement links TRBV9 to TRBJ2-1; 7 nucleotides align to TRBD2. The V and J ends lost 4 bases and 7 bases, in that order; junction bases with no gene match: 11. Looked up from germline, CDR1 is SGDLS and CDR2 is YYNGEE. CDR3 length equals 15 residues. The CDR3 is CASSPSAGVQNEQFF. The CDR3 DNA reads as TGTGCCAGCAGCCCCTCCGCGGGAGTACAGAATGAGCAGTTCTTC.

The V gene is TRBV5-5, the J gene TRBJ1-5, with D unclear. V was cut by 4 bases and J by 4 bases, with 15 bases left in between. This CDR3 is built from 15 residues. CDR1 is SGHKS and CDR2 is YYEKEE in the germline V gene (reference sequence). Here the CDR3 reads CASSPRVGLNQPQHF. DNA of the CDR3: TGTGCCAGCAGCCCGAGGGTAGGACTAAATCAGCCCCAGCATTTT.

This rearrangement joins TRBV21-1 to TRBJ1-6; the tabulated D call, TRBD1, remains unverified against the DNA. TRBV21-1 is a known pseudogene. This CDR3 is 14 amino acids long. CDR3 in DNA: TGTGGGCGGCAGGGGAGCTCCTATAATTCACCCCTCCACTTT. Amino acids: CGRQGSSYNSPLHF.

The V gene is TRBV5-5, the J gene TRBJ1-1; 7 bases are shared with TRBD1. Germline CDR1 and CDR2: SGHKS and YYEKEE (reference sequence). V dropped 0 bases and J dropped 5; count of bases not matched to a gene: 4. This CDR3 region has 14 residues. For the CDR3, the DNA is TGTGCCAGCAGCTTGGAAGACAGGGAGACTGAAGCTTTCTTT. Translated, it gives CASSLEDRETEAFF.

This chain connects TRBV11-2 to TRBJ2-7; D may be TRBD2 (6 bases). CDR1 SGHAT and CDR2 FQNNGV come from the germline V gene. The V and J ends lost 5 bases and 1 base respectively, with 18 bases between them. CDR3 length: 16 residues. The CDR3 DNA follows: TGTGCCAGCAGCCCGAGCCTAGCGAGAGGATCCTACGAGCAGTACTTC. It codes for CASSPSLARGSYEQYF.

The chain employs TRBV6-2 or TRBV6-3 and TRBJ2-1, with 8 bases matching TRBD2. V dropped 2 bases and J dropped 9; count of bases not matched to a gene: 9. The germline V gene has CDR1 MNHEY and CDR2 SVGEGT. This CDR3 has 15 amino acids. The CDR3 is CASSYGGRPRREQFF. DNA for the CDR3: TGTGCCAGCAGTTACGGCGGGAGGCCCAGGCGTGAGCAGTTCTTC.

V and J are TRBV28 and TRBJ2-7, with D maybe TRBD2 (6 bases). V lost 5 bases to trimming and J lost 5 bases, with 19 bases between them. Germline values: CDR1 MDHEN, CDR2 SYDVKM. This CDR3 spans 15 amino acids. The CDR3 sequence: CASSIGGTALHEQYF. Here the CDR3 DNA reads TGTGCCAGCAGTATAGGAGGGACCGCCCTTCACGAGCAGTACTTC.

V usage is TRBV6-5 and J usage is TRBJ2-7; D not resolved. CDR3 size: 11 residues. Germline assignment: CDR1 MNHEY and CDR2 SVGAGI. Trimming shortened V by 6 bases and J by 9 bases, and 12 bases separated the two germline ends. The CDR3 sequence is CASSHLRVQYF. CDR3 coding DNA: TGTGCCAGCAGCCACCTCCGTGTGCAGTACTTC.

This rearrangement joins TRBV4-3 to TRBJ2-5, with D uncertain. The CDR3 totals 15 residues. The germline V gene encodes CDR1 LGHNA and CDR2 YSLEER. V dropped 3 bases and J dropped 7 bases, with 18 bases sitting between them. CDR3 sequence reads: CASSQKISETGTQYF. DNA for the CDR3: TGCGCCAGCAGCCAGAAGATATCCGAAACTGGGACCCAGTACTTC.

J is TRBJ1-1 and V is TRBV19; TRBD1 is a possible D gene (6 bases). V lost 6 bases and J lost 3, with 11 bases in between. CDR1 and CDR2 (germline): LNHDA, SQIVND (reference sequence). CDR3 length: 13 residues. Here the CDR3 reads CASSIYRDTEAFF. CDR3 in DNA: TGTGCCAGTAGCATTTACAGGGACACTGAAGCTTTCTTT.

This clone has only one observation. The gene calls are TRBV7-9 and TRBJ2-1, with D perhaps being TRBD1 or TRBD2 (5 bases each). V dropped 4 bases and J dropped 15 bases, with 19 bases sitting between them. The CDR3 contains 13 residues. CDR1 is SEHNR and CDR2 is FQNEAQ in the germline V gene (reference sequence). The CDR3 nucleotides read TGTGCCAGCAGCTCCCCTTGGGGACCCCTGCCGTTCTTC. Protein sequence: CASSSPWGPLPFF.

This chain uses TRBV13 with TRBJ2-7, with D possibly being TRBD2 (5 bases). The CDR3 contains 16 residues. V dropped 0 bases and J dropped 2 bases, with 14 bases sitting between them. Germline CDR1 and CDR2: PRHDT and FYEKMQ (reference sequence). The CDR3 DNA reads as TGTGCCAGCAGCTTAGGCCCGCACGGAGGAACCTACGAGCAGTACTTC. Protein sequence: CASSLGPHGGTYEQYF.

Here the CDR3 DNA reads TGTGCCAGCAGCCCCAGGGGAGGGCAATTGGAAGCTTTCTTT. This translates into CASSPRGGQLEAFF. V is TRBV5-4 and J is TRBJ1-1; D is perhaps TRBD1 (6 bases). CDR1 and CDR2 from the germline V gene are SGHNT and YYREEE (reference sequence). The CDR3 covers 14 residues. With 4 bases removed from V and 8 bases from J, the gap between germline ends came to 18 bases.

This clone was recorded only once. The V call is TRBV11-3, the J call TRBJ2-7; 10 bases are shared with TRBD1. V shed 5 bases, J shed 5 bases, and the junction held 9 bases outside the gene matches. In germline, CDR1 is SGHNT, CDR2 YENEEA. This CDR3 is 15 amino acids long. The CDR3 reads CASSSRGQGPDEQYF. CDR3 bases: TGTGCCAGCAGCAGCCGGGGACAGGGGCCGGACGAGCAGTACTTC.

The genes are TRBV7-2 and TRBJ2-2, with 11 bases identical to TRBD2. CDR1 and CDR2 from the germline V gene are SGHTA and FQGNSA. The CDR3 is 19 amino acids. Trimming cost V 0 bases and J 7 bases; bases outside gene matches: 13. The CDR3 nucleotides are TGTGCCAGCAGCTTAGCGGTGAAGGCTAGCGGGAGGTATGACGGGGAGCTGTTTTTT. Encoded protein: CASSLAVKASGRYDGELFF.

The chain couples TRBV14 to TRBJ1-6; a weak D match, TRBD1 (5 bases). Trimming left V 1 base short and J 7 bases short, with 20 bases between. This CDR3 is built from 18 residues. In germline, CDR1 is SGHDN, CDR2 FVKESK. This CDR3 reads CASSQAGQGGPHNSPLHF. As DNA, the CDR3 is TGTGCCAGCAGCCAAGCCGGCCAGGGAGGGCCCCACAATTCACCCCTCCACTTT.

The chain links TRBV11-3 to TRBJ2-2, with 7 bases identical to TRBD2. The ends lost 4 bases at V and 6 bases at J; junction bases unmatched: 8. The CDR3 extends over 15 amino acids. The germline CDR1 and CDR2 sequences are SGHNT and YENEEA. CDR3 in amino acids: CASSSPRAGPGELFF. The CDR3 nucleotides are TGTGCCAGCAGCTCCCCTCGAGCGGGACCCGGGGAGCTGTTTTTT.

The V gene is TRBV2, the J gene TRBJ2-7; 9 bases map to TRBD2. The CDR3 spans 15 residues. Germline CDR1 reads SNHLY; CDR2 reads FYNNEI. After removal of 6 bases from V and 5 bases from J, the junction contained 11 bases not matched to a gene. CDR3 coding DNA: TGTGCCAGCAGGACACCCCGGGTAGCGGGAGACGAGCAGTACTTC. This gives the protein CASRTPRVAGDEQYF.

CDR3 residues: CASSQDTPNQPQHF. CDR3 DNA: TGTGCCAGCAGCCAAGATACCCCGAATCAGCCCCAGCATTTT. V gene TRBV4-2 combines with J gene TRBJ1-5; D gene unclear. The V end lost 0 bases, the J end lost 4 bases, and 7 bases lay between the germline ends. Germline lookup yields CDR1 LGHNA and CDR2 YNFKEQ. The CDR3 loop spans 14 amino acids.